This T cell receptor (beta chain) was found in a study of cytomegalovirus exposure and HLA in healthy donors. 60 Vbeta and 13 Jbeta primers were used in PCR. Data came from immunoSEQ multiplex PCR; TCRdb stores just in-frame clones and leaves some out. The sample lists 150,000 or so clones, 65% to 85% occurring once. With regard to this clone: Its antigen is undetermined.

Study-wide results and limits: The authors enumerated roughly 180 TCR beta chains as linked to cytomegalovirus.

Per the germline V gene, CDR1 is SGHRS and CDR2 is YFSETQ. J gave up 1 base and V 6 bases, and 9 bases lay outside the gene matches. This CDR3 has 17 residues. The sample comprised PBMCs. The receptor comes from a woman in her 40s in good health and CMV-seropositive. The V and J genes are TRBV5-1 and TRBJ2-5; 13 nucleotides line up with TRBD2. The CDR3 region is CASTTGTSGVLQETQYF. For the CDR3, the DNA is TGCGCCAGCACAACCGGGACTAGCGGGGTACTCCAAGAGACCCAGTACTTC.